This TCR beta chain was captured by sequencing in a study of identical twins. The CDR3 spans 13 residues. The V gene's germline CDR1 is SGHVS and CDR2 FNYEAQ. V lost 6 bases and J 0 bases, leaving 9 bases between the germline ends. This clonotype has at least ten counts. Its target is not known. The study's findings and limits: Part of the zero-insertion signal could reflect confounding by invariant MAIT and iNKT cells. Rather than following the same donors, the conclusions depended on cross-sectional statistical analysis.

cDNA molecules carried unique molecular identifiers, and template switching added a universal primer site. From the 5' RACE reads, TCRdb called clonotypes with MiXCR, one entry per CDR3 protein. This table has some 660,000 distinct CDR3 sequences, approximately 9% appearing once. These data are also associated with another study on yellow fever vaccine responses in identical twins.

The material sequenced was PBMCs. The chain combines TRBV7-6 with TRBJ2-7; unclear D gene. This clonotype originated in a woman younger than 35 in good health. In DNA form, the CDR3 reads TGTGCCAGCAGTACACACCACTCCTACGAGCAGTACTTC. Protein product: CASSTHHSYEQYF.